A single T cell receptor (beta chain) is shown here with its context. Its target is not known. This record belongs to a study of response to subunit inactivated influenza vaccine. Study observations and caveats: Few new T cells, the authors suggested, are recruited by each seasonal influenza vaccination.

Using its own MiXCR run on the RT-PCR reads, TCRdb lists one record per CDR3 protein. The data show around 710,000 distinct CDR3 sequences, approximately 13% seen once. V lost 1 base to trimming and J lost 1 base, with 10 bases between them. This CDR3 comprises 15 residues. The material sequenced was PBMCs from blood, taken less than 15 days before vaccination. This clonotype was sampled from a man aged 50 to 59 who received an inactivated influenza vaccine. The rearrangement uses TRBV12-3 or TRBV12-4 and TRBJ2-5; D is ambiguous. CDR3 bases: TGTGCCAGCAGTTTAGGTCCCTACTCCCAAGAGACCCAGTACTTC. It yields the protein CASSLGPYSQETQYF.